This T cell receptor beta chain was documented in a study of Graves' ophthalmopathy and Graves' hyperthyroidism. V was trimmed by 0 bases and J by 0 bases, leaving 15 bases between them. The length of the CDR3 is 18 residues. The germline V gene encodes CDR1 SQVTM and CDR2 ANQGSEA. Amplifying from RNA transcripts, the study obtained TCR beta CDR3 regions. The authors performed first-round RT-PCR with HTBI primers and then a second-round multiplex PCR. TCRdb re-analysed the multiplex PCR reads in MiXCR, keeping a single row per CDR3 protein. The sample consists of 200,000 to 300,000 distinct CDR3 sequences, around 50% of them appearing once.

What was sequenced was peripheral blood. The origin of this receptor is an adult man with Graves' ophthalmopathy. The V and J genes are TRBV29-1 and TRBJ2-6; possible D gene TRBD1, 6 bases. CDR3 nucleotides: TGCAGCGTTGAAGACTTGACAGGATCCCCCTCTGGGGCCAACGTCCTGACTTTC. Residues: CSVEDLTGSPSGANVLTF.